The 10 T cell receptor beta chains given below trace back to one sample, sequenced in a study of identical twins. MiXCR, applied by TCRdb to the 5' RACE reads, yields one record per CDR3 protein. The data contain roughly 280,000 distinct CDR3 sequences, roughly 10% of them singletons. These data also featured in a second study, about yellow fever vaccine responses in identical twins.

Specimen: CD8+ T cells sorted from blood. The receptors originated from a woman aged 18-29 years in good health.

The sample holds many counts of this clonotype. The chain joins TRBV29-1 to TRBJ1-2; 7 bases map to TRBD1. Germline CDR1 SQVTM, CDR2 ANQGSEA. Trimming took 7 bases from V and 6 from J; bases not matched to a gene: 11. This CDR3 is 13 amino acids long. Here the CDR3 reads CSAWTGRSDGYTF. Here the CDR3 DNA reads TGCAGCGCCTGGACAGGACGGTCCGATGGCTACACCTTC.

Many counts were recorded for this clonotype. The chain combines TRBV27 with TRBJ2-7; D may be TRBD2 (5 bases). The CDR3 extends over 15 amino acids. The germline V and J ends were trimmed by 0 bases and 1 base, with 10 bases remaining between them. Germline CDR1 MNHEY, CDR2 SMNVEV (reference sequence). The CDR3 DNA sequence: TGTGCCAGCAGTTTATCGTCCGGAGGATCCTACGAGCAGTACTTC. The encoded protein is CASSLSSGGSYEQYF.

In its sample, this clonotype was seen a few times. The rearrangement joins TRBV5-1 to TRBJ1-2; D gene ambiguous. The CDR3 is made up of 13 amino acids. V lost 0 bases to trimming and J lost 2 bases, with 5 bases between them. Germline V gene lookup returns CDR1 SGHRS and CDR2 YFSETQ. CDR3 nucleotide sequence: TGCGCCAGCAGCTTGGCAGCGAACTATGGCTACACCTTC. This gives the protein CASSLAANYGYTF.

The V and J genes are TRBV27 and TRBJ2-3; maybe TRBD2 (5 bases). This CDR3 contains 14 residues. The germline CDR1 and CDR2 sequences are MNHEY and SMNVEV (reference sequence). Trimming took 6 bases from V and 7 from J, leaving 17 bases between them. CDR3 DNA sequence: TGTGCCAGCAGGCTTTCCTCGGGGTTCTATACGCAGTATTTT. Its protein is CASRLSSGFYTQYF.

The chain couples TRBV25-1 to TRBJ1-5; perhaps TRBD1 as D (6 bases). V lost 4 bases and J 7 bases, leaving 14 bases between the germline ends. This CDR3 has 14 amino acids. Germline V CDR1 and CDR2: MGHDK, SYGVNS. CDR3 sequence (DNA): TGTGCCAGCAGTGCGAACAGGGTAGGACAGCCCCAGCATTTT. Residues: CASSANRVGQPQHF.

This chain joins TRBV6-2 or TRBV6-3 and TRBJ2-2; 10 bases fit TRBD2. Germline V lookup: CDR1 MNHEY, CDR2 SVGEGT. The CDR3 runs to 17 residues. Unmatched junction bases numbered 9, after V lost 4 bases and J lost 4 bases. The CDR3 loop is CASSSSSAGGPTGELFF. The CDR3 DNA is TGTGCCAGCAGTTCGTCGTCAGCGGGAGGGCCCACCGGGGAGCTGTTTTTT.

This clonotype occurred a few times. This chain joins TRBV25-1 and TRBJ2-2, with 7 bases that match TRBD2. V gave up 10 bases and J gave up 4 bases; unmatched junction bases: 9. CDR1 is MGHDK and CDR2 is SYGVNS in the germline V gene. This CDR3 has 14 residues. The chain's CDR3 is CATFGGGGTGELFF. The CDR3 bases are TGTGCCACCTTTGGGGGGGGAGGCACCGGGGAGCTGTTTTTT.

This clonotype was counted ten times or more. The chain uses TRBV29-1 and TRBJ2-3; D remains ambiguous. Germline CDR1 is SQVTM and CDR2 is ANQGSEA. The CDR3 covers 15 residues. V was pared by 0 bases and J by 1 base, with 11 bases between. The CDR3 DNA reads TGCAGCGTTGAAGATCCCGCGTCTCGCACAGATACGCAGTATTTT. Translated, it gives CSVEDPASRTDTQYF.

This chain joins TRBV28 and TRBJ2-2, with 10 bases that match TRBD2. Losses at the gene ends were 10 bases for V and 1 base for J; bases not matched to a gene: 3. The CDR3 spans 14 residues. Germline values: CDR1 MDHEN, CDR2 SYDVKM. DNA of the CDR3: TGTGCCACCCGACTAGCGGGGAACACCGGGGAGCTGTTTTTT. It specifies CATRLAGNTGELFF.

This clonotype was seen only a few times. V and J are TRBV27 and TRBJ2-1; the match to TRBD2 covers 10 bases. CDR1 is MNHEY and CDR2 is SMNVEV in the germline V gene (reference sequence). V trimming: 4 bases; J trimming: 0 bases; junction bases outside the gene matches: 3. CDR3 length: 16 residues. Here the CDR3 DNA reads TGTGCCAGCAGTTCCGCTAGCGGGAGCTCCTACAATGAGCAGTTCTTC. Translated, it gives CASSSASGSSYNEQFF.